A selection of T cell receptor beta chains follows, all from one sample in a study of cytomegalovirus exposure and HLA in healthy donors. The assay was immunoSEQ multiplex PCR, and TCRdb's table has in-frame clones only and misses some. The sample includes about 130,000 clones, 89% of them seen just once. The sample consisted of PBMCs. These receptors all stem from a woman aged 18-30 years in good health and CMV-seropositive. CDR3s include the opening cysteine and the closing phenylalanine or tryptophan.

CASSQAAGVNTEAFF TRBJ1-1 TRBV4-1
CASSFNRDVQPQHF TRBJ1-5 TRBV28
CASSLSFPPYEQYF TRBJ2-7 TRBV27
CASSLELRNYGYTF TRBJ1-2 TRBV7-9
CASSQTAGQSEKLFF TRBJ1-4 TRBV4-2
CASSLGAGYTF TRBJ1-2 TRBV5-1
CASSFLSPNTGELFF TRBJ2-2 TRBV13
CASSPRTPLRANEQFF TRBJ2-1 TRBV9
CASSASRALTEAFF TRBJ1-1 TRBV10-1
CASRKGPANEKLFF TRBJ1-4 TRBV19
CASSLESTEAFF TRBJ1-1 TRBV5-1
CASSFLQGDTGELFF TRBJ2-2 TRBV11-3
CASSLSGRGEKLFF TRBJ1-4 TRBV28
CASSSLAGGSEQYF TRBJ2-7 TRBV7-2
CASSLGGRNYEQYF TRBJ2-7 TRBV7-6
CASSLRRGKPNTGELFF TRBJ2-2 TRBV5-4
CASSLGDRYNEQFF TRBJ2-1 TRBV28
CASSSRVTGGGEKLFF TRBJ1-4 TRBV7-9
CASTRGDRGRTEAFF TRBJ1-1 TRBV28
CASSVGTMKYF TRBJ2-4 TRBV5-6
CASQGVDTEAFF TRBJ1-1 TRBV15
CASSQQGATGELFF TRBJ2-2 TRBV4-1
CASSRLDPAFSEKLFF TRBJ1-4 TRBV11-2
CASNIQQGDEQYF TRBJ2-7 TRBV28
CASSLAGTVNTEAFF TRBJ1-1 TRBV7-9
CATTPQVNTEAFF TRBJ1-1 TRBV2
CASSEWGLDGYTF TRBJ1-2 TRBV19
CAWSAAGPYSNQPQHF TRBJ1-5 TRBV30
CASSLHSRRGGYEQFF TRBJ2-1 TRBV28
CASSVGTGGSNTEAFF TRBJ1-1 TRBV9
CASSQDAGFSTDTQYF TRBJ2-3 TRBV4-2
CASRAGTGSLYGYTF TRBJ1-2 TRBV7-6
CSVEGGESTEAFF TRBJ1-1 TRBV29-1
CTSSPSGNLLLLQETQYF TRBJ2-5 TRBV1
CSVRNTEAFF TRBJ1-1 TRBV29-1
CASSVPGQGVYEQYF TRBJ2-7 TRBV5-4
CASSLGQGSTEAFF TRBJ1-1 TRBV5-8
CAWREGGWNEQFF TRBJ2-1 TRBV30
CASSLDPGGTEAFF TRBJ1-1 TRBV11-2
CASSVGWQSNQPQHF TRBJ1-5 TRBV9
CASSFRPIGSGYTF TRBJ1-2 TRBV28
CATSRDVQGSIGYTF TRBJ1-2 TRBV15
CASTSGRGHGYTF TRBJ1-2 TRBV6-5
CASSPPTGQETQYF TRBJ2-5 TRBV19